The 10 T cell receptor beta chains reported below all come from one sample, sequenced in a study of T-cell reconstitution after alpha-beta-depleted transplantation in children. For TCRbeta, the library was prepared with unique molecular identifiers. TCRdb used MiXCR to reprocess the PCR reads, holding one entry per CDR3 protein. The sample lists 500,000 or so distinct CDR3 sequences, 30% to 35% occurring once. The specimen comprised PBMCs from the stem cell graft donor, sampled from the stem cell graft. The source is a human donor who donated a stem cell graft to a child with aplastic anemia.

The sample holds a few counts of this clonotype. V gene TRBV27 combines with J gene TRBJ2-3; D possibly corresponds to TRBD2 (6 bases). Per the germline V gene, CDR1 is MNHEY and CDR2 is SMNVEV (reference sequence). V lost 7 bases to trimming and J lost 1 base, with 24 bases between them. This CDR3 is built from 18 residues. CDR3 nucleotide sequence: TGTGCCAGCACCTTAGACCGATCCGGGGGACCGCGCACAGATACGCAGTATTTT. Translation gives CASTLDRSGGPRTDTQYF.

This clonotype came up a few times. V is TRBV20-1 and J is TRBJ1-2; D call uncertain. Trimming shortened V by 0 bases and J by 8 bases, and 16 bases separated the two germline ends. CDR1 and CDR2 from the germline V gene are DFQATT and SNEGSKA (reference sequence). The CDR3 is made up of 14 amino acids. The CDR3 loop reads CSARDMLRVEGYTF. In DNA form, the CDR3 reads TGCAGTGCTAGAGACATGTTGCGGGTAGAGGGCTACACCTTC.

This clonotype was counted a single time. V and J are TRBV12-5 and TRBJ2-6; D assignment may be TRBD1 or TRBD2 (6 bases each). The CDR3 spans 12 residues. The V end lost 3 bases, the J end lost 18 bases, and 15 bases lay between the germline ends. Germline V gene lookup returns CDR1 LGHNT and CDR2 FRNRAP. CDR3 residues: CASGFDTGTQTF. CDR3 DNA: TGTGCTAGTGGTTTCGACACAGGGACTCAGACTTTC.

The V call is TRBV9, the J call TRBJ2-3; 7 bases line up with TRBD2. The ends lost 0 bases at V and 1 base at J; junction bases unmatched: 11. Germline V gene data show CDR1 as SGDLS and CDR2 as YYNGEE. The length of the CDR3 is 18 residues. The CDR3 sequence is CASSVAPSASGGTDTQYF. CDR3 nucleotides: TGTGCCAGCAGCGTAGCACCCTCGGCTAGCGGAGGCACAGATACGCAGTATTTT.

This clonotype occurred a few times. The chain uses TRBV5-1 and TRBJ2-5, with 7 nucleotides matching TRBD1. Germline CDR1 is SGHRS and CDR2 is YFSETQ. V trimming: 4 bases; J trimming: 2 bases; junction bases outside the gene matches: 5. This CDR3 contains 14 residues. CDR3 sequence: CASSLGQQQETQYF. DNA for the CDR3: TGCGCCAGCAGCCTGGGACAGCAACAAGAGACCCAGTACTTC.

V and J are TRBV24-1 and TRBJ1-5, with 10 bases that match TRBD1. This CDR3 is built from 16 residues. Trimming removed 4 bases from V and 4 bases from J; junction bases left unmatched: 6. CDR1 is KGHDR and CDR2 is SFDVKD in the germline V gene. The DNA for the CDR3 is TGTGCCACCAGTGAAAGCGGGACAGGGGATAATCAGCCCCAGCATTTT. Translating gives CATSESGTGDNQPQHF.

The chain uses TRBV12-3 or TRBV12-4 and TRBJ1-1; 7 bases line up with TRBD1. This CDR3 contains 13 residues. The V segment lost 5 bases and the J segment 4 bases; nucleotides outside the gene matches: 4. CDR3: CASSTQGTTEAFF. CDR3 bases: TGTGCCAGCAGTACACAGGGGACCACTGAAGCTTTCTTT.

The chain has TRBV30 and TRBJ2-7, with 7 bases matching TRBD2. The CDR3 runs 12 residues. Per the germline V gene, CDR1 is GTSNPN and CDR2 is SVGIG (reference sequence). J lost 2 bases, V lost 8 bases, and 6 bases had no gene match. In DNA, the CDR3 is TGTGCCCGTCGGGGGGATGCCTACGAGCAGTACTTC. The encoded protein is CARRGDAYEQYF.

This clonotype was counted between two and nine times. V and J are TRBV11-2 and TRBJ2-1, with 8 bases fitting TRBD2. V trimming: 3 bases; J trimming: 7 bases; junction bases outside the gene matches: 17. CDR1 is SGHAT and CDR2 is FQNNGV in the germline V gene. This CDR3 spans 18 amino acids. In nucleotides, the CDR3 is TGTGCCAGCAGCTTGGGTTCTCTCGACGGGAGGGCTACAAATGAGCAGTTCTTC. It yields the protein CASSLGSLDGRATNEQFF.

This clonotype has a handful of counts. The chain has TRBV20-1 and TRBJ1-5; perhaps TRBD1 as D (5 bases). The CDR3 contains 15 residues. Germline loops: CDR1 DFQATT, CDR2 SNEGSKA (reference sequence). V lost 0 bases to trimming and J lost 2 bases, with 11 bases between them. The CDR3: CSARDPRAGNQPQHF. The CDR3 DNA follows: TGCAGTGCTAGAGATCCCAGGGCCGGCAATCAGCCCCAGCATTTT.